Listed here are 22 T cell receptor beta chains from one sample, sequenced in a study of T cell responses to AZD1222 COVID-19 vaccine. Sequencing used immunoSEQ multiplex PCR; TCRdb keeps in-frame clones, though not all of them. The sample includes 110,000 or so clones, 85% to 90% of them seen just once. The sample was peripheral blood, taken 28 days after the second AZD1222 dose. The receptor source for this set is an adult who received the AZD1222 COVID-19 vaccine.

V usage is TRBV11-3 and J usage is TRBJ1-3; D unresolved. With 5 bases removed from V and 1 base from J, the gap between germline ends came to 12 bases. Germline values: CDR1 SGHNT, CDR2 YENEEA. CDR3 length equals 15 residues. CDR3 DNA sequence: TGTGCCAGCAGCCCCCGGATCGGGTCTGGAAACACCATATATTTT. Protein sequence: CASSPRIGSGNTIYF.

The chain is built from TRBV5-5 and TRBJ1-1, with 7 bases matching TRBD1. This CDR3 has 15 amino acids. Germline V gene lookup returns CDR1 SGHKS and CDR2 YYEKEE (reference sequence). The trim removed 4 bases at V and 3 bases at J, leaving 9 bases unmatched. The CDR3 region is CASSTSDRYDTEAFF. CDR3 DNA: TGTGCCAGCAGCACATCGGACAGGTATGACACTGAAGCTTTCTTT.

The chain links TRBV5-1 to TRBJ2-7; D could derive from TRBD1 or TRBD2 (6 bases each). Trimming took 3 bases from V and 0 from J, leaving 10 bases between them. This CDR3 has 14 residues. Germline CDR1 SGHRS, CDR2 YFSETQ. For the CDR3, the DNA is TGCGCCAGCAGCTCACGGGGGCTCTCCTACGAGCAGTACTTC. Residues: CASSSRGLSYEQYF.

J is TRBJ1-2 and V is TRBV2; D remains ambiguous. Trimming left V 8 bases short and J 6 bases short, with 31 bases between. CDR1 is SNHLY, CDR2 FYNNEI, per germline. CDR3 length: 18 amino acids. CDR3 nucleotide sequence: TGTGCCAGCTCCGTTTCGAGAGTTTGGGCCCCACCTCCCGATGGCTACACCTTC. It encodes CASSVSRVWAPPPDGYTF.

The chain uses TRBV28 and TRBJ2-7; D could derive from TRBD1 or TRBD2 (5 bases each). V was pared by 5 bases and J by 2 bases, with 22 bases between. CDR1 and CDR2 (germline): MDHEN, SYDVKM. This CDR3 is built from 17 residues. The DNA for the CDR3 is TGTGCCAGCAGTCACTCACCGGGACGGCTAGGCACCTACGAGCAGTACTTC. This translates into CASSHSPGRLGTYEQYF.

The rearrangement uses TRBV28 and TRBJ2-7; D perhaps matches TRBD1 (6 bases). There are 14 residues in the CDR3. Trimming removed 5 bases from V and 2 bases from J, with 13 bases in between. Germline CDR1 is MDHEN and CDR2 is SYDVKM. Here the CDR3 DNA reads TGTGCCAGCAGTAAACACAGGGTGCCCTACGAGCAGTACTTC. Translated, it gives CASSKHRVPYEQYF.

The chain combines TRBV5-1 with TRBJ2-5; 10 bases align to TRBD2. The germline V gene encodes CDR1 SGHRS and CDR2 YFSETQ. The J segment lost 5 bases and the V segment lost 3 bases, leaving 4 bases of the junction unmatched. There are 14 residues in the CDR3. Here the CDR3 reads CASSSTTSGETQYF. CDR3 nucleotide sequence: TGCGCCAGCAGCTCCACGACTAGCGGGGAGACCCAGTACTTC.

This clone appeared once. The rearrangement uses TRBV28 and TRBJ2-3; no clear D. V lost 7 bases, J lost 5 bases, and 19 bases lay in between. The CDR3 covers 15 residues. Germline CDR1 reads MDHEN; CDR2 reads SYDVKM. The CDR3 coding sequence is TGTGCCAGCATCGACTGGCGAAAGGCCGGAGATACGCAGTATTTT. This gives the protein CASIDWRKAGDTQYF.

This sequence joins TRBV7-8 and TRBJ2-5; D call uncertain. The CDR3 length is 14 residues. Germline CDR1 and CDR2: SGHVS and FQNEAQ. Trimming left V 1 base short and J 5 bases short, with 11 bases between. The CDR3 DNA follows: TGTGCCAGCAGCTTAGGTCTACTCGGGGAGACCCAGTACTTC. Translation: CASSLGLLGETQYF.

V and J are TRBV6-5 and TRBJ2-7; TRBD1 matches at 7 bases. CDR1 and CDR2 (germline): MNHEY, SVGAGI. With 0 bases clipped from V and 3 bases from J, the junction kept 2 bases outside the gene matches. CDR3 length: 14 amino acids. The DNA for the CDR3 is TGTGCCAGCAGTTACTCGACAGGGCACTACGAGCAGTACTTC. Its protein is CASSYSTGHYEQYF.

J is TRBJ1-6 and V is TRBV5-6, with D possibly TRBD1 on 6 matching bases. Trimming took off 5 bases at V and 2 bases at J, with 14 bases between the two ends. Germline V gives CDR1 SGHDT, CDR2 YYEEEE. This CDR3 has 16 residues. DNA of the CDR3: TGTGCCAGCAGTTACAAACAGGGCCCCTATAATTCACCCCTCCACTTT. Protein: CASSYKQGPYNSPLHF.

This clone showed up just once. The CDR3 sequence is CASSLSSEGGPSGYTF. In DNA form, the CDR3 reads TGCGCCAGCAGCTTGTCGTCCGAAGGGGGCCCGAGTGGCTACACCTTC. The chain combines TRBV5-1 with TRBJ1-2; TRBD1 aligns across 7 bases. CDR3 length: 16 residues. Germline loops: CDR1 SGHRS, CDR2 YFSETQ. With V trimmed by 1 base and J by 7 bases, 13 bases remained unmatched.

This sequence joins TRBV23-1 and TRBJ2-7; tentatively, D is TRBD2 (5 bases). TRBV23-1 belongs to the ORF category, with a function that is uncertain. The V end was cut by 8 bases, the J end by 3 bases, with 20 bases between. The CDR3 has 15 amino acids. CDR3 amino acids: CASSKDPRRCYEQYF. The CDR3 region has the DNA TGCGCCAGCTCTAAGGACCCCCGGAGGTGCTACGAGCAGTACTTC.

This clone was recorded only once. J is TRBJ1-1 and V is TRBV14; D uncertain. The ends were cut back, 5 bases at V and 0 bases at J, with 7 bases in the middle. Germline V lookup: CDR1 SGHDN, CDR2 FVKESK. The CDR3 totals 13 residues. The CDR3 DNA sequence: TGTGCCAGCAGCGAGGGTATGAACACTGAAGCTTTCTTT. Translating it yields CASSEGMNTEAFF.

V usage is TRBV29-1 and J usage is TRBJ2-7; D possibly corresponds to TRBD2 (5 bases). Germline V lookup: CDR1 SQVTM, CDR2 ANQGSEA. Trimming removed 5 bases from V and 3 bases from J, with 5 bases in between. The length of the CDR3 is 10 residues. The CDR3 is CSVRDYEQYF. Here the CDR3 DNA reads TGCAGCGTTCGGGACTACGAGCAGTACTTC.

The V gene is TRBV11-3, the J gene TRBJ1-3; no firm D call. The CDR3 is 16 amino acids. Germline lookup yields CDR1 SGHNT and CDR2 YENEEA. Deletions cut 5 bases from V and 2 bases from J, with 16 bases between. CDR3 coding DNA: TGTGCCAGCAGCCCAACGACGCAGGCTCCTGGAAACACCATATATTTT. It yields the protein CASSPTTQAPGNTIYF.

V gene TRBV2 combines with J gene TRBJ2-5; 10 nucleotides match TRBD1. CDR1 is SNHLY, CDR2 FYNNEI, per germline. The junction had 7 bases not matched to a gene; V was cut back by 4 bases and J by 5 bases. This CDR3 comprises 15 residues. The CDR3 DNA is TGTGCCAGCAGTGGGGACAGGGGAGGGGAGGAGACCCAGTACTTC. Its protein product is CASSGDRGGEETQYF.

A remark on this clone: At one end, the junction sequence differs from germline, possibly due to a read error. The chain combines TRBV6-5 with TRBJ1-4; perhaps TRBD1 as D (5 bases). Germline V gene sequence: CDR1 MNHEY, CDR2 SVGAGI. This CDR3 contains 10 residues. The CDR3 loop is CASSSRGGVF. DNA of the CDR3: TGTGCCAGCAGCTCCCGGGGGGGGGTTTTT.

This chain connects TRBV2 to TRBJ1-1, with D maybe TRBD1 (6 bases). V dropped 7 bases and J dropped 0 bases, with 12 bases sitting between them. There are 14 residues in the CDR3. Per germline, CDR1 SNHLY and CDR2 FYNNEI. As DNA, the CDR3 is TGTGCCAGCACCCCGGGACAAATGAACACTGAAGCTTTCTTT. Amino acid sequence: CASTPGQMNTEAFF.

The gene calls are TRBV6-5 and TRBJ1-2, with no clear D. Germline CDR1 and CDR2: MNHEY and SVGAGI. The CDR3 length is 15 residues. Trimming took off 0 bases at V and 6 bases at J, with 14 bases between the two ends. The CDR3 reads CASSYSPRKKDGYTF. The CDR3, as DNA: TGTGCCAGCAGTTACTCACCCAGGAAGAAAGATGGCTACACCTTC.

CDR3 bases: TGTGCCAGCAGGGACAACTCCTACGAGCAGTACTTC. Amino acid sequence: CASRDNSYEQYF. The J gene is TRBJ2-7, the V gene TRBV2, with D tentatively TRBD1 (5 bases). V dropped 6 bases and J dropped 0 bases, with 6 bases sitting between them. The germline CDR1 and CDR2 sequences are SNHLY and FYNNEI. The CDR3 is 12 residues long. The full variable domain, rest sourced from reference TRBV2 and TRBJ2-7, is EPEVTQTPSHQVTQMGQEVILRCVPISNHLYFYWYRQILGQKVEFLVSFYNNEISEKSEIFDDQFSVERPDGSNFTLKIRSTKLEDSAMYFCASRDNSYEQYFGPGTRLTVT.

The chain has TRBV13 and TRBJ2-7, with 10 bases aligning to TRBD2. Germline V gene lookup returns CDR1 PRHDT and CDR2 FYEKMQ (reference sequence). This CDR3 contains 16 residues. V trimming: 1 base; J trimming: 5 bases; junction bases outside the gene matches: 8. The CDR3 nucleotides read TGTGCCAGCAGCTTAGACCGGCCTAGCGGGAGCCACGAGCAGTACTTC. Its protein product is CASSLDRPSGSHEQYF. The entire variable domain, with the rest obtained from reference TRBV13 and TRBJ2-7, is as follows: AAGVIQSPRHLIKEKRETATLKCYPIPRHDTVYWYQQGPGQDPQFLISFYEKMQSDKGSIPDRFSAQQFSDYHSELNMSSLELGDSALYFCASSLDRPSGSHEQYFGPGTRLTVT.